This T cell receptor beta chain was identified during a study of CD8+ T cells in alopecia areata. Treatment given: oral pan-JAK inhibitor, 5-10 mg twice daily. Sorting separated CD4+ and CD8+ T cells out of PBMCs. Sequencing used cDNA as its template, made by extracting RNA and reverse transcribing it. TCRdb keeps only in-frame clones here, not all; method: immunoSEQ multiplex PCR. The repertoire holds about 270,000 clones, with approximately 60% as singletons. The CDR3 contains 14 residues. Germline assignment: CDR1 MNHNY and CDR2 SVGAGI (reference sequence). Trimming removed 4 bases from V and 0 bases from J, with 9 bases in between.

The chain couples TRBV6-6 to TRBJ1-2; D ambiguous. This TCR was recovered from a human donor with alopecia areata. Specimen: CD4+ T cells sorted from blood, collected around week 54, from a patient treated with tofacitinib. The CDR3 reads CASSFQGTNYGYTF. Written as DNA, the CDR3 is TGTGCCAGCAGTTTTCAAGGCACTAACTATGGCTACACCTTC.